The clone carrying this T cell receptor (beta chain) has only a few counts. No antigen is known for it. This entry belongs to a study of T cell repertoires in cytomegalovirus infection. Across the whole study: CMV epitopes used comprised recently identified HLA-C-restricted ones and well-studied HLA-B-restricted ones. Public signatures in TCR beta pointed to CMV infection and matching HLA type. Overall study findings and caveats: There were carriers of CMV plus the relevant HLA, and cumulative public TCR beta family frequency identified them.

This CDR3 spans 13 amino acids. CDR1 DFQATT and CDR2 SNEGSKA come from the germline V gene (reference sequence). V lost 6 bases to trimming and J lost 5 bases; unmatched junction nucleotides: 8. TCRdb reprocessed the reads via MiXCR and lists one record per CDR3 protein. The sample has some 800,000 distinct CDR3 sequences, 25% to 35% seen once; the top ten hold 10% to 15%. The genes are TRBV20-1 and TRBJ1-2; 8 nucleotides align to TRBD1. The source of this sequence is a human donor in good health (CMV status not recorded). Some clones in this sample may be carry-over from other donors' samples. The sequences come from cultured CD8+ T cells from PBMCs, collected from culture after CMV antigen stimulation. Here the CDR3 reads CSAETGEAYGYTF. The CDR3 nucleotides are TGCAGTGCGGAGACAGGGGAGGCATATGGCTACACCTTC.